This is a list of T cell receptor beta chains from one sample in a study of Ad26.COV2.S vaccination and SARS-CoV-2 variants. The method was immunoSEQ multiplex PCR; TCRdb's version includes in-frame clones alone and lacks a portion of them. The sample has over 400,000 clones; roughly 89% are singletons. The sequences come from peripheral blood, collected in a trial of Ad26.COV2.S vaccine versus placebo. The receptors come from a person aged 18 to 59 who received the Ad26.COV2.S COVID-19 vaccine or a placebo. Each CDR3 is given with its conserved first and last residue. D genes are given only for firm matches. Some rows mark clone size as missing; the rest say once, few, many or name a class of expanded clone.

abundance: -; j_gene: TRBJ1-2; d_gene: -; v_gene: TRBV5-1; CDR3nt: TGCGCCAGCAGCTGGGCTGGAGACTATGGCTACACCTTC; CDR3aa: CASSWAGDYGYTF
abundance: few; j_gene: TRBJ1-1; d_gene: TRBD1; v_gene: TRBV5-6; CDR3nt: TGTGCCAGCAGCCCCGGGACAGGGACCCGTGAAGCTTTCTTT; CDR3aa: CASSPGTGTREAFF
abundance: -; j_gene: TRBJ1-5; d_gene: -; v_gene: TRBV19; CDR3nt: TGTGCTGTGGGGGGTCTGAAGCCCCAGCATTTT; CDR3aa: CAVGGLKPQHF
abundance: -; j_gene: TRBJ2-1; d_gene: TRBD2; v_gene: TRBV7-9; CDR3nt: TGTGCCAGCAGCTTAACGGGACTAGCGCTTGCGCACAATGAGCAGTTCTTC; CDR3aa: CASSLTGLALAHNEQFF
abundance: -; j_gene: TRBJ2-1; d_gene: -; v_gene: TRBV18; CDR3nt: TGTGCCAGCTCACCTGGCAGGGGGGCCTACAATGAGCAGTTCTTC; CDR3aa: CASSPGRGAYNEQFF
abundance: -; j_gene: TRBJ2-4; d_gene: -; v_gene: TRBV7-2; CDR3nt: TGTGCCAGCAGCTTGAGGACTGGTCTTACCAAAAACATTCAGTACTTC; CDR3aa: CASSLRTGLTKNIQYF
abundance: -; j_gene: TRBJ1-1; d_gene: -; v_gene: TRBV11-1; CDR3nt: TGTGCCAGCAGCTCCCGGACAGTGCTCGGCGCTGAAGCTTTCTTT; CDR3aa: CASSSRTVLGAEAFF
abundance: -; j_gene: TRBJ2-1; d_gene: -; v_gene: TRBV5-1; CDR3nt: TGCGCCAGCAGCTTGGATGTCAGGGGCTCCTACAATGAGCAGTTCTTC; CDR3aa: CASSLDVRGSYNEQFF
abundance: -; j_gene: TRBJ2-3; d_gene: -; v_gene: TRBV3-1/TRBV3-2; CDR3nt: TGTGCCAGCAGCCGGATCCTAGGCACAGATACGCAGTATTTT; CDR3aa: CASSRILGTDTQYF
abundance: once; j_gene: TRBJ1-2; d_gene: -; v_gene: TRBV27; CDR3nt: TGTGCCAGCAGTGGGGGGAGCTATGGCTACACCTTC; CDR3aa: CASSGGSYGYTF
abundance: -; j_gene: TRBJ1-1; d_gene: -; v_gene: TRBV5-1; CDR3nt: TGCGCCAGCAGCTACCTTACCGATACTGAAGCTTTCTTT; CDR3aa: CASSYLTDTEAFF
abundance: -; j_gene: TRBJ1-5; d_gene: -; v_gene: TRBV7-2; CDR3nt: TGTGCCAGCAGCATTGGACCACATAATAAGCCCCAGCATTTT; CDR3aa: CASSIGPHNKPQHF
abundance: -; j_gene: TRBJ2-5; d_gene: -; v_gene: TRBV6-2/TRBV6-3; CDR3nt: TGTGCCAGCAGTTATTTGGGAACTCAAGAGACCCAGTACTTC; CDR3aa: CASSYLGTQETQYF
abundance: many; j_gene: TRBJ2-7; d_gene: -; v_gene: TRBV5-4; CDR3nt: TGTGCCAGCAGCTTGGGACAGGCGGACGAGCAGTACTTC; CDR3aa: CASSLGQADEQYF
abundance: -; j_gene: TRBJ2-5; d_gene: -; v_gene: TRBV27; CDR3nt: TGTGCCAGCAGTTCTCTCGGAGAGACCCAGTACTTC; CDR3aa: CASSSLGETQYF
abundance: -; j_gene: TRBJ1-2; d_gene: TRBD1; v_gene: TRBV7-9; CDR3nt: TGTGCCAGCAGCTTAGCCCTAGGACAGGGCTATGGCTACACCTTC; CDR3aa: CASSLALGQGYGYTF
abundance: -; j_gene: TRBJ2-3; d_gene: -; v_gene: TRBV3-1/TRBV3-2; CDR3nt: TGTGCCAGCAGCTATAGACAGGTCACAGATACGCAGTATTTT; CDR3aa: CASSYRQVTDTQYF
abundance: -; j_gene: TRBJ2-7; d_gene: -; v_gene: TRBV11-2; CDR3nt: TGTGCCAGCAGCTTTCGATACGAGCAGTACTTC; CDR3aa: CASSFRYEQYF
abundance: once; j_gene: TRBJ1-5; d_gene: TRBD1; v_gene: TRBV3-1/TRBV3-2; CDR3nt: TGTGCCAGCAGCCAAGATGGTACAGGGGGCTACCGTCAGCCCCAGCATTTT; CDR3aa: CASSQDGTGGYRQPQHF
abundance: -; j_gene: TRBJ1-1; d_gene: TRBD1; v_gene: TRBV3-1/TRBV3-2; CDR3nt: TGTGCCAGCAGCCAAGGGACAGGACGGGGCAGGGGCACTGAAGCTTTCTTT; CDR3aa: CASSQGTGRGRGTEAFF
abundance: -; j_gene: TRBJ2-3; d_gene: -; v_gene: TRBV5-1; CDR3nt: TGCGCCAGCAGCTTGCGTTCGGGGACAGATACGCAGTATTTT; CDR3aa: CASSLRSGTDTQYF
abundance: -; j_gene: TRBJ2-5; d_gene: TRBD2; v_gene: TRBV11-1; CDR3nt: TGTGCCAGCAGCTTAGCTGCGGGGGGTGAGACCCAGTACTTC; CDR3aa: CASSLAAGGETQYF
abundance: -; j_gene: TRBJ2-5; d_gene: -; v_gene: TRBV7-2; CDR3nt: TGTGCCAGCAGCCCGCAGGCCGGGACTCAAGAGACCCAGTACTTC; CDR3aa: CASSPQAGTQETQYF
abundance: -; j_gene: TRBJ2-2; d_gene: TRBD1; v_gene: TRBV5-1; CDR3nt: TGCGCCAGCAGCCTGGATGGGACAGGCAACACCGGGGAGCTGTTTTTT; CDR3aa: CASSLDGTGNTGELFF
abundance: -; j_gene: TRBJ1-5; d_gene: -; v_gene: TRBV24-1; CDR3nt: TGTGCCACCAGTGATAGGGACACCCCGAATCAGCCCCAGCATTTT; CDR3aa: CATSDRDTPNQPQHF
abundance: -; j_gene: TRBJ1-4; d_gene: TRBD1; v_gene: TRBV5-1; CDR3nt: TGCGCCAGCAGCTTCGGGCAGGGGGGCGAAAAACTGTTTTTT; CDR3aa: CASSFGQGGEKLFF
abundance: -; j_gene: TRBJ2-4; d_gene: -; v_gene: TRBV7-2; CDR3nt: TGTGCCAGCAGCACCGTCGGGCTCCACATTCAGTACTTC; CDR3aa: CASSTVGLHIQYF
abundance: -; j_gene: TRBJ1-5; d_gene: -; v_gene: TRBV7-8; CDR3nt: TGTGCCAGCAGCCCCAGCAGGGCTGGCAATCAGCCCCAGCATTTT; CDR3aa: CASSPSRAGNQPQHF
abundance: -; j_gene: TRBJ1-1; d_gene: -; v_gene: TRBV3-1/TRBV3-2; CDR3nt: TGTGCCAGCACCCCAGATCAGGGTTGGCACACTGAAGCTTTCTTT; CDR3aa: CASTPDQGWHTEAFF